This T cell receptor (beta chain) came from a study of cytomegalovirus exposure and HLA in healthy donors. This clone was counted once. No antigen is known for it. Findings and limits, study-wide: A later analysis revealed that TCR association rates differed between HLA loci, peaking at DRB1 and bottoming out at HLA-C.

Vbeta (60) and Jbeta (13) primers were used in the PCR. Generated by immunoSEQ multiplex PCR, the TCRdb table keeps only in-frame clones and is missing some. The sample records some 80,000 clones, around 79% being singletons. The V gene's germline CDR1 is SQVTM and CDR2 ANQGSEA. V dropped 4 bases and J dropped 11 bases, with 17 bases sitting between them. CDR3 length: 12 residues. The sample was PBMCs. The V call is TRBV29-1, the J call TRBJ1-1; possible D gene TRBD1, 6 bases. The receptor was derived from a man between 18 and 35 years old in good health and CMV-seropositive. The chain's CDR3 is CSVGKGNRAAFF. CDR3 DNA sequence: TGCAGCGTTGGGAAAGGAAACAGGGCGGCTTTCTTT.